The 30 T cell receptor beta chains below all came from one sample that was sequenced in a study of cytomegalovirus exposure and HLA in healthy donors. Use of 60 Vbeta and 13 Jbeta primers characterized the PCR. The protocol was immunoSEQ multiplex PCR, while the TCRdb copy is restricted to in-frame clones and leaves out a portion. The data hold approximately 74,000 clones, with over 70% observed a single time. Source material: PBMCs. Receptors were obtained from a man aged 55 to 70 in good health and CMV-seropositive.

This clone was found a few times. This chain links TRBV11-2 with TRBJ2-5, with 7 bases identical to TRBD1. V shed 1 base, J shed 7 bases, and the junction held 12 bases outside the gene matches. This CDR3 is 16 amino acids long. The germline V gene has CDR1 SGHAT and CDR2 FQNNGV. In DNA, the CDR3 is TGTGCCAGCAGCTTAGGGGACAGCCTTTCGACAGGGACCCAGTACTTC. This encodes CASSLGDSLSTGTQYF.

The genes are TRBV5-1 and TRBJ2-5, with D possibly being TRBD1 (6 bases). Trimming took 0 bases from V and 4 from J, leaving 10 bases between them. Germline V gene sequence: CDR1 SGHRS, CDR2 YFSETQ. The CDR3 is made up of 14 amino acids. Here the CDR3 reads CASSLEGVGETQYF. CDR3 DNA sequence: TGCGCCAGCAGCTTGGAGGGGGTGGGAGAGACCCAGTACTTC.

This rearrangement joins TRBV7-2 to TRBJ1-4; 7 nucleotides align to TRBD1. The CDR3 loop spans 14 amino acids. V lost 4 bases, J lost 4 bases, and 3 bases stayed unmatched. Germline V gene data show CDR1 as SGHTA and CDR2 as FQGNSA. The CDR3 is CASSSGQYNEKLFF. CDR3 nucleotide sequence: TGTGCCAGCAGCTCGGGACAGTATAATGAAAAACTGTTTTTT.

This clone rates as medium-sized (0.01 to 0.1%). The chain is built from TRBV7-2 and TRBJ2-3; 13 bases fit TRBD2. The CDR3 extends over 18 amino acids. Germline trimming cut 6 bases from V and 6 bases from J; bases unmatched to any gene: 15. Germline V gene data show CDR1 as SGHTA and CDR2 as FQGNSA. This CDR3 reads CASSHRTSGSWGVDTQYF. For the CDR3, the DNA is TGTGCCAGCAGTCATCGGACTAGCGGGAGTTGGGGCGTGGATACGCAGTATTTT.

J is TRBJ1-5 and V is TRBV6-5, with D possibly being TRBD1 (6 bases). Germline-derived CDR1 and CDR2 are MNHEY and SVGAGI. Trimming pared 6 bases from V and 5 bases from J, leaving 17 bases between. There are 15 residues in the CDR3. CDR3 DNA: TGTGCCAGCAGACCAGGGACATTTCGTGATCAGCCCCAGCATTTT. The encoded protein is CASRPGTFRDQPQHF.

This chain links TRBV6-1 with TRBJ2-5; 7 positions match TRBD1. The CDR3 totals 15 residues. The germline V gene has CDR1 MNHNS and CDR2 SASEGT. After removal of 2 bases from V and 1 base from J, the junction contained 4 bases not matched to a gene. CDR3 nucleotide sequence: TGTGCCAGCAGTGAATTAGACAGGGCCCAAGAGACCCAGTACTTC. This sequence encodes CASSELDRAQETQYF.

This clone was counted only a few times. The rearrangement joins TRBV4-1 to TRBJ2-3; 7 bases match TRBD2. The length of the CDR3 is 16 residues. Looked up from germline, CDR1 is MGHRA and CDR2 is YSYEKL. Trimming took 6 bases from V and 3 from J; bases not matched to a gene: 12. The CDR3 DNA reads TGCGCCAGCAGACTGGGGGTAGCGGGTGCTACAGATACGCAGTATTTT. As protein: CASRLGVAGATDTQYF.

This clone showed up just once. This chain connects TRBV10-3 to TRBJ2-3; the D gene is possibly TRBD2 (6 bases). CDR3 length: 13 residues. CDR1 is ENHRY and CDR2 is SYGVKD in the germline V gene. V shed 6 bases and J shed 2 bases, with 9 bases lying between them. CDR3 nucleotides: TGTGCCATCAGCCGACTAGACACAGATACGCAGTATTTT. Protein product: CAISRLDTDTQYF.

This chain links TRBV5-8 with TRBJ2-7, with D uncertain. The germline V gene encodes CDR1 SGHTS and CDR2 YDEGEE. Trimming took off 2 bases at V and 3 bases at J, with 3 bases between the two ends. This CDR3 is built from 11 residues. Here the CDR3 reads CASSLYYEQYF. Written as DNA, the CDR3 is TGTGCCAGCAGCTTATACTACGAGCAGTACTTC. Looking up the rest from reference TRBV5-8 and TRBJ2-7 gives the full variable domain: EAGVTQSPTHLIKTRGQQATLRCSPISGHTSVYWYQQALGLGLQFLLWYDEGEERNRGNFPPRFSGRQFPNYSSELNVNALELEDSALYLCASSLYYEQYFGPGTRLTVT.

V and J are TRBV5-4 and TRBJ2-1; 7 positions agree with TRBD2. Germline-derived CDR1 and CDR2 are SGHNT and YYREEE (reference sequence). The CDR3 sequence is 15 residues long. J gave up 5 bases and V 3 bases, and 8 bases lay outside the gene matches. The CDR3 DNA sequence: TGTGCCAGCAGCTCGCCGGGACTACTTAACAATGAGCAGTTCTTC. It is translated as CASSSPGLLNNEQFF.

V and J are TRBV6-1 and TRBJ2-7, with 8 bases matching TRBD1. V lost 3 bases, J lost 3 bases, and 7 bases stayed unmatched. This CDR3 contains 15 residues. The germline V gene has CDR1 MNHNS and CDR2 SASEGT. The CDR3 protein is CASSDLDRARYEQYF. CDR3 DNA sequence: TGTGCCAGCAGTGATTTGGACAGGGCCCGCTACGAGCAGTACTTC.

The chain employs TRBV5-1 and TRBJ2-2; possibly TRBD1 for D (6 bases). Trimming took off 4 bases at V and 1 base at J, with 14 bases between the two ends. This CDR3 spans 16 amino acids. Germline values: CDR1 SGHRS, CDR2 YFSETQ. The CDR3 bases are TGCGCCAGCAGCAAGGCAGGGGTGATGAACACCGGGGAGCTGTTTTTT. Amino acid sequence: CASSKAGVMNTGELFF.

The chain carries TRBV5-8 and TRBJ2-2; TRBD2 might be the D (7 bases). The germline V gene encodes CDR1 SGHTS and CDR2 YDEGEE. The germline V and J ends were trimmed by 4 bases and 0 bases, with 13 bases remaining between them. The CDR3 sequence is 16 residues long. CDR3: CASSVGGLANTGELFF. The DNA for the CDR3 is TGTGCCAGCAGCGTGGGGGGGCTCGCGAACACCGGGGAGCTGTTTTTT. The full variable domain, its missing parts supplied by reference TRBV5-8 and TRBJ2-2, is EAGVTQSPTHLIKTRGQQATLRCSPISGHTSVYWYQQALGLGLQFLLWYDEGEERNRGNFPPRFSGRQFPNYSSELNVNALELEDSALYLCASSVGGLANTGELFFGEGSRLTVL.

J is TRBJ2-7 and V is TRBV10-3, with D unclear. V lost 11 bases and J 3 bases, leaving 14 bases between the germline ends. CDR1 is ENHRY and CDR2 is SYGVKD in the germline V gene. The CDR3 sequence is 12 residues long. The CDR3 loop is CAGSPSGYEQYF. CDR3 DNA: TGTGCCGGATCTCCCTCGGGCTACGAGCAGTACTTC.

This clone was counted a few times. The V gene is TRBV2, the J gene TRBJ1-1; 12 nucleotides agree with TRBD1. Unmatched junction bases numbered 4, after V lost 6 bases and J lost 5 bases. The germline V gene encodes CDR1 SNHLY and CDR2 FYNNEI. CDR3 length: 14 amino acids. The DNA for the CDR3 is TGTGCCAGCAGGGGACAGGGGGCGTGGACTGAAGCTTTCTTT. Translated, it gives CASRGQGAWTEAFF.

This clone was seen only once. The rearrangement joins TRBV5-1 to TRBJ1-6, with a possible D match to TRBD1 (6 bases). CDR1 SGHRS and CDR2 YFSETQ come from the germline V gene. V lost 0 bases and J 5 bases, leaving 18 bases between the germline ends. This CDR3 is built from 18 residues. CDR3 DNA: TGCGCCAGCAGCTTGGATGGGATTTCAGGGGAGCATAATTCACCCCTCCACTTT. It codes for CASSLDGISGEHNSPLHF.

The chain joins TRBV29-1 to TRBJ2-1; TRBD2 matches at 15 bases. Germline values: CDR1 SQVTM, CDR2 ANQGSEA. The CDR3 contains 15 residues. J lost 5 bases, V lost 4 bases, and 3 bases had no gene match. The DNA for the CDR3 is TGCAGCGTTGGCGGACTAGCGGGAGGGAACAATGAGCAGTTCTTC. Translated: CSVGGLAGGNNEQFF.

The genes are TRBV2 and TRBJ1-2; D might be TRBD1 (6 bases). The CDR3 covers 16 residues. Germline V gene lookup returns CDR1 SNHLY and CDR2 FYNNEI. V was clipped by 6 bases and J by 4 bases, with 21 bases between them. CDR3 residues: CASRSLGVGASYGYTF. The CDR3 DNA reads TGTGCCAGCAGGAGCCTCGGGGTGGGGGCTAGCTATGGCTACACCTTC.

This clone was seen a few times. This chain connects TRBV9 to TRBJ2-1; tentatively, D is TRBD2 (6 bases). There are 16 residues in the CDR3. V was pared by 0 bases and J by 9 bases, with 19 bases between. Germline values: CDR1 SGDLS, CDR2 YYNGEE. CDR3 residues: CASSVGWVGGLGEQFF. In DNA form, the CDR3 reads TGTGCCAGCAGCGTAGGATGGGTGGGAGGATTAGGTGAGCAGTTCTTC.

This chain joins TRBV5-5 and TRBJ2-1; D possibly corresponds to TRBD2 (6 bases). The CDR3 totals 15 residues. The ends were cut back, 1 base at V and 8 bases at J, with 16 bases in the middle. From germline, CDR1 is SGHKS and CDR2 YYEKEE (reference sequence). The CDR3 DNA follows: TGTGCCAGCAGCTTGTTGGAGGGAGCTGACTATGAGCAGTTCTTC. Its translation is CASSLLEGADYEQFF.

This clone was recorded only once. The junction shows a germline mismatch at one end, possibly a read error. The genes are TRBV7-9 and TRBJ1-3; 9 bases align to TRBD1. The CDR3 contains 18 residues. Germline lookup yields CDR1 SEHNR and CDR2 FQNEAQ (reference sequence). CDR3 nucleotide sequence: TGTGCCAGCAGCTACCCCACCACAGGGGGCGCCTCTGAAAACACCATATATTTT. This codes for CASSYPTTGGASENTIYF.

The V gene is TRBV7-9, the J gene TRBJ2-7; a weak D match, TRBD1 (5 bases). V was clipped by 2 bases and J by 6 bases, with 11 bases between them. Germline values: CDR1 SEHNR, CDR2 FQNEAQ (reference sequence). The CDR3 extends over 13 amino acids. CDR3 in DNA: TGTGCCAGCAGCTTACAGGGAACCGCCGAGCAGTACTTC. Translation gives CASSLQGTAEQYF.

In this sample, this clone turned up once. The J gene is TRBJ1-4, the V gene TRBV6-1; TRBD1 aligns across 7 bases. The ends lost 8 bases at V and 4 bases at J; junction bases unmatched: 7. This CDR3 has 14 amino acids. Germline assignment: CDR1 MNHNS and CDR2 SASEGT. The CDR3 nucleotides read TGTGCCAGCCAGGGACAGCTCCTTAATGAAAAACTGTTTTTT. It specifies CASQGQLLNEKLFF.

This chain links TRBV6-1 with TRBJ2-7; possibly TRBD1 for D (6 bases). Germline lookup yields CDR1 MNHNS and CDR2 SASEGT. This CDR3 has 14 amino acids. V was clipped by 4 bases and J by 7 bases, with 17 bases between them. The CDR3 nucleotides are TGTGCCAGCAGTGGGAATACAGGGCCGTGGGAGCAGTACTTC. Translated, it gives CASSGNTGPWEQYF.

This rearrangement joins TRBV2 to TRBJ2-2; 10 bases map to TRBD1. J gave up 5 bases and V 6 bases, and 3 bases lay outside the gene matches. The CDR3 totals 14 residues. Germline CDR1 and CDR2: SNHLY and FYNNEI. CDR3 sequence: CASRVDRGTGELFF. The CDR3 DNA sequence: TGTGCCAGCAGGGTGGACAGGGGGACCGGGGAGCTGTTTTTT. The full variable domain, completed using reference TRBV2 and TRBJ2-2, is EPEVTQTPSHQVTQMGQEVILRCVPISNHLYFYWYRQILGQKVEFLVSFYNNEISEKSEIFDDQFSVERPDGSNFTLKIRSTKLEDSAMYFCASRVDRGTGELFFGEGSRLTVL.

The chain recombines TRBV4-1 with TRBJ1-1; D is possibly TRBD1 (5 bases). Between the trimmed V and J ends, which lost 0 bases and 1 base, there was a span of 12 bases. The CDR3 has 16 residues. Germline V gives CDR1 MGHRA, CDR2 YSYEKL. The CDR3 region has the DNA TGCGCCAGCAGCCAAGATGGGGCACGGCAGAACACTGAAGCTTTCTTT. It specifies CASSQDGARQNTEAFF.

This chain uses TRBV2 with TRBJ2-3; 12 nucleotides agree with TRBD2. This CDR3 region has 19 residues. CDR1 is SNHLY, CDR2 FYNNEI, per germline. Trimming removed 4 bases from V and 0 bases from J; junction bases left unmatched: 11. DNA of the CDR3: TGTGCCAGCAGTGCGCTGGCGATGACTAGCGGGGGCAGCACAGATACGCAGTATTTT. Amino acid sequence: CASSALAMTSGGSTDTQYF.

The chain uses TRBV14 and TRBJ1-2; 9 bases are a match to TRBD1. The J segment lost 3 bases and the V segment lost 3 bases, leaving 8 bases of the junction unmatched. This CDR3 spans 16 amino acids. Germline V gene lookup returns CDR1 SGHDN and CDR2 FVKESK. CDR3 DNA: TGTGCCAGCAGCCAGAGTGGACAGGGGCAGGACTATGGCTACACCTTC. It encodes CASSQSGQGQDYGYTF. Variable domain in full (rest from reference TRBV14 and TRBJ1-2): EAGVTQFPSHSVIEKGQTVTLRCDPISGHDNLYWYRRVMGKEIKFLLHFVKESKQDESGMPNNRFLAERTGGTYSTLKVQPAELEDSGVYFCASSQSGQGQDYGYTFGSGTRLTVV.

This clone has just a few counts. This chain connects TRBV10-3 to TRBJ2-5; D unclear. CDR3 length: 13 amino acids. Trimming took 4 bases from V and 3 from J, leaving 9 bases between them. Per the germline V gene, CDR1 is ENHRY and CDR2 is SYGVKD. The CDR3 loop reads CAISVSGEETQYF. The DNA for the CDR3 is TGTGCCATCAGTGTCTCAGGTGAAGAGACCCAGTACTTC.

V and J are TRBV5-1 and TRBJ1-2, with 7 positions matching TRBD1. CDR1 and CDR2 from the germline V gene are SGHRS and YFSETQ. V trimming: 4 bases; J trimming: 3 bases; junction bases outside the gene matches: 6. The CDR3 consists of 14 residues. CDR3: CASSTYGTDYGYTF. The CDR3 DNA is TGCGCCAGCAGCACATACGGGACAGACTATGGCTACACCTTC.